This T cell receptor beta chain stems from a study of blood T cell repertoires in COVID-19. Generated by immunoSEQ multiplex PCR, the TCRdb table keeps only in-frame clones and is missing some. Of 85,000 to 130,000 clones in the sample, approximately 85% were seen once. The V and J ends lost 10 bases and 7 bases, in that order; junction bases with no gene match: 15. CDR3 length: 15 residues. CDR1 is LNHDA and CDR2 is SQIVND in the germline V gene (reference sequence). The sequenced material came from peripheral blood. The V call is TRBV19, the J call TRBJ2-2, with 7 positions matching TRBD2. The source of this sequence is a woman in her sixties with acute or convalescent COVID-19. CDR3 coding DNA: TGTGCCACGAACGGGTTCGGGAGGAGGTACGGGGAGCTGTTTTTT. Its protein is CATNGFGRRYGELFF.